This T cell receptor beta chain derives from a study of cytomegalovirus exposure and HLA in healthy donors. This PCR relied on a set of 60 Vbeta primers and 13 Jbeta primers. Assay: immunoSEQ multiplex PCR; the TCRdb copy retains only in-frame clones and omits some. The table includes 120,000 or so clones, more than 70% detected once. V was cut by 5 bases and J by 0 bases, with 5 bases left in between. The germline V gene has CDR1 SGHVS and CDR2 FQNEAQ. The CDR3 totals 14 residues. The rearrangement uses TRBV7-8 and TRBJ1-6; D call uncertain. Input material: PBMCs. The receptor was isolated from a woman between 50 and 59 years old in good health and CMV-seropositive. CDR3 nucleotide sequence: TGTGCCAGCAGCAAGCGCTCCTATAATTCACCCCTCCACTTT. Protein product: CASSKRSYNSPLHF.